This TCR beta chain was documented in a study of cytomegalovirus exposure and HLA in healthy donors. Trimming left V 5 bases short and J 4 bases short, with 21 bases between. This CDR3 is built from 16 residues. Germline V gene lookup returns CDR1 SGHVS and CDR2 FQNEAQ. The donors were part of the validation cohort of roughly 110 subjects. That cohort was separate from the first cohort, which comprised about 670 subjects. TCRdb keeps only in-frame clones here, not all; method: immunoSEQ multiplex PCR. The table records 160,000 or so clones, about 89% of them present only once. The V and J genes are TRBV7-8 and TRBJ2-7; D is possibly TRBD2 (7 bases). Sequencing was performed on PBMCs. The receptor's source is a man younger than 30 in good health and CMV-seropositive. The CDR3 reads CASSPAGGRPPYEQYF. CDR3 DNA sequence: TGTGCCAGCAGCCCCGCCGGGGGGCGACCCCCTTACGAGCAGTACTTC.